This paragraph reports one TCR beta chain. The antigen remains undetermined. The sample belongs to a study of cytomegalovirus exposure and HLA in healthy donors. Study-wide results and caveats: Most observed TCR sequences were rare, whereas some public TCRs were detected in many donors.

In germline, CDR1 is MNHNS, CDR2 SASEGT. Trimming at V came to 8 bases and at J to 5 bases, leaving 4 bases not matched to a gene. The CDR3 has 12 amino acids. With 60 Vbeta and 13 Jbeta primers, the PCR was carried out. Repertoires were generated with immunoSEQ multiplex PCR, while TCRdb's copy carries only in-frame clones and drops some. The data contain more than 150,000 clones, approximately 84% of them singletons. The clonotype originates from a girl between 5 and 17 years old in good health and CMV-seropositive. Sequenced material: PBMCs. This chain uses TRBV6-1 with TRBJ2-5; TRBD1 matches 8 bases. The CDR3 protein is CASVRTGETQYF. CDR3 nucleotides: TGTGCCAGCGTCCGGACAGGGGAGACCCAGTACTTC.